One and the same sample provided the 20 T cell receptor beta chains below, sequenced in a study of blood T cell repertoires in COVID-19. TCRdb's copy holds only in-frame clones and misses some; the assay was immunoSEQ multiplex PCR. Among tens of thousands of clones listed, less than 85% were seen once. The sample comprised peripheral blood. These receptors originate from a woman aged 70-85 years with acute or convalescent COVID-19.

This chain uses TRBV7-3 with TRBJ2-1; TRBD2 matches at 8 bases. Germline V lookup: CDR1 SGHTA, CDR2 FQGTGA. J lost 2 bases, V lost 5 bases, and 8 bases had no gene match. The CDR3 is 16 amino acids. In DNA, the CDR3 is TGTGCCAGCAGCCACGGGGGGGCCAGGGCCTACAATGAGCAGTTCTTC. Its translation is CASSHGGARAYNEQFF.

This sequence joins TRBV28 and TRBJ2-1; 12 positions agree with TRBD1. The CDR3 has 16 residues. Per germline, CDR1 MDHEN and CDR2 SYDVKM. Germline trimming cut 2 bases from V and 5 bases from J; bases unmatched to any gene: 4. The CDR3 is CASSLGTGGLNNEQFF. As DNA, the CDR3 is TGTGCCAGCAGTTTAGGGACAGGGGGCTTGAACAATGAGCAGTTCTTC.

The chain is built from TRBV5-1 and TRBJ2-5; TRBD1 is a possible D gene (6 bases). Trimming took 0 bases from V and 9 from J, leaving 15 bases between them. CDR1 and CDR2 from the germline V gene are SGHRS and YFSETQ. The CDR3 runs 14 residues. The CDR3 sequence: CASSLVAGALAQYF. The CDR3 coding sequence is TGCGCCAGCAGCTTGGTGGCAGGGGCGCTTGCCCAGTACTTC. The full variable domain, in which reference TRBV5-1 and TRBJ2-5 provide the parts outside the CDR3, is KAGVTQTPRYLIKTRGQQVTLSCSPISGHRSVSWYQQTPGQGLQFLFEYFSETQRNKGNFPGRFSGRQFSNSRSEMNVSTLELGDSALYLCASSLVAGALAQYFGPGTRLLVL.

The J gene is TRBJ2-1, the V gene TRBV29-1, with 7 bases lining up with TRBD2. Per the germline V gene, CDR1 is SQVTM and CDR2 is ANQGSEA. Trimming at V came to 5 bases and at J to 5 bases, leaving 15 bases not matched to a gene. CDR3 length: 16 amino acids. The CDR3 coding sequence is TGCAGCGTTTTTAACTCCGGGGCTAGCGGAAACAATGAGCAGTTCTTC. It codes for CSVFNSGASGNNEQFF.

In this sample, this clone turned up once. DNA of the CDR3: TGTGCCAGCAGTCCGGGGGACAGGGGAAAAAACAATCAGCCCCAGCATTTT. Translated: CASSPGDRGKNNQPQHF. The chain joins TRBV6-6 to TRBJ1-5, with TRBD1 identical over 10 bases. CDR1 is MNHNY, CDR2 SVGAGI, per germline (reference sequence). The CDR3 is made up of 17 amino acids. J lost 3 bases, V lost 5 bases, and 10 bases had no gene match.

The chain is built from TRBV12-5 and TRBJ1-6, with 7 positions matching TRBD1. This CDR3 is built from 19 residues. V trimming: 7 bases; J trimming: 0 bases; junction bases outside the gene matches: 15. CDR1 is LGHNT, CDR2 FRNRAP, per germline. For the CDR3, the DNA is TGTGCTAGTGCCCGGCCCCGGGACAGAAAGAGCTCCTATAATTCACCCCTCCACTTT. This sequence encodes CASARPRDRKSSYNSPLHF. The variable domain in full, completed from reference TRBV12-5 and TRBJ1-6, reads DARVTQTPRHKVTEMGQEVTMRCQPILGHNTVFWYRQTMMQGLELLAYFRNRAPLDDSGMPKDRFSAEMPDATLATLKIQPSEPRDSAVYFCASARPRDRKSSYNSPLHFGNGTRLTVT.

The CDR3 loop reads CASSPITGDPRNQPQHF. The CDR3 DNA is TGTGCCAGCAGTCCGATTACAGGGGATCCGCGCAATCAGCCCCAGCATTTT. V gene TRBV27 combines with J gene TRBJ1-5; 7 bases fit TRBD1. Trimming cost V 5 bases and J 2 bases; bases outside gene matches: 12. This CDR3 region has 17 residues. Germline V gives CDR1 MNHEY, CDR2 SMNVEV (reference sequence).

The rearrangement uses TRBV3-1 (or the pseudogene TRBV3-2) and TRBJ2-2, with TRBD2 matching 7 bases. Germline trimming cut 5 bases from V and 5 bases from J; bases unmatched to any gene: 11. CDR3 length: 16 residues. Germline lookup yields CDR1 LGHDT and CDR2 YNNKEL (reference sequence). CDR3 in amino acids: CASSRPRAGATGELFF. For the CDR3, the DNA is TGTGCCAGCAGCAGACCACGGGCGGGAGCAACCGGGGAGCTGTTTTTT.

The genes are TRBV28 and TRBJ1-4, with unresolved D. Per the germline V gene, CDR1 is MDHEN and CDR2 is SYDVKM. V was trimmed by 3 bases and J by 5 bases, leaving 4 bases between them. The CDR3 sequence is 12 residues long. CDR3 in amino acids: CASSLENEKLFF. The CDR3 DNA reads TGTGCCAGCAGTTTGGAGAATGAAAAACTGTTTTTT.

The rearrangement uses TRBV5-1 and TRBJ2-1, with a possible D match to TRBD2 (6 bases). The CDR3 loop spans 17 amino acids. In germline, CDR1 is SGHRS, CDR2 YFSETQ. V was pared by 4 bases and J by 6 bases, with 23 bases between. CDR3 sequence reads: CASSPPGLVDRGNEQFF. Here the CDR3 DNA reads TGCGCCAGCAGCCCTCCGGGACTCGTCGACCGAGGCAATGAGCAGTTCTTC.

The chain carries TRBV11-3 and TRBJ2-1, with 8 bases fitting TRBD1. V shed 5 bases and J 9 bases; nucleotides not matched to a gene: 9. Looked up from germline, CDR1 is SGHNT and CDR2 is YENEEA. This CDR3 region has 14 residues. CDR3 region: CASSLRTGTTEQFF. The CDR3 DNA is TGTGCCAGCAGCCTCCGGACAGGGACCACTGAGCAGTTCTTC. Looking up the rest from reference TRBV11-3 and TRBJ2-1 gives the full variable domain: EAGVVQSPRYKIIEKKQPVAFWCNPISGHNTLYWYLQNLGQGPELLIRYENEEAVDDSQLPKDRFSAERLKGVDSTLKIQPAELGDSAVYLCASSLRTGTTEQFFGPGTRLTVL.

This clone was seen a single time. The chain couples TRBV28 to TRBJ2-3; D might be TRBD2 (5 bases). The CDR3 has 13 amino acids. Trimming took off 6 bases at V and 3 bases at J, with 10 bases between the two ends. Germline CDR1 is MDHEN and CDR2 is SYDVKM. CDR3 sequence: CASSLLGTDTQYF. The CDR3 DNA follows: TGTGCCAGCAGCCTACTAGGAACAGATACGCAGTATTTT.

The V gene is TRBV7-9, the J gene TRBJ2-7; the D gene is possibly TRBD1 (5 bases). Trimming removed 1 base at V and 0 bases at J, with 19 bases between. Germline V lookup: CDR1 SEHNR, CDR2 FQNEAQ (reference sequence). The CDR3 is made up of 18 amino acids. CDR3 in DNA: TGTGCCAGCAGCTTAGGACAGACACCAGGATTACTCTCCTACGAGCAGTACTTC. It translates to CASSLGQTPGLLSYEQYF.

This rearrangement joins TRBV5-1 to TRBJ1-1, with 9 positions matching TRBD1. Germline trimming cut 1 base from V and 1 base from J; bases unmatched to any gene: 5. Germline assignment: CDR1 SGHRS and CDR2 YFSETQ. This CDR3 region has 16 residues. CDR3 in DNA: TGCGCCAGCAGCTTGTTAGGGACAGGGACGAACACTGAAGCTTTCTTT. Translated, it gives CASSLLGTGTNTEAFF.

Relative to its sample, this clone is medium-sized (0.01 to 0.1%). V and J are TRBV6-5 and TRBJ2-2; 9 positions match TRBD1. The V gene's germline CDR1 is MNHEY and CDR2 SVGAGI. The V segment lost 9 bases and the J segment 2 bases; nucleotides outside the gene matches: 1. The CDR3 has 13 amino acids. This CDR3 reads CARGQGNTGELFF. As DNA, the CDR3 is TGTGCCAGGGGACAGGGTAACACCGGGGAGCTGTTTTTT.

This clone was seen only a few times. Here the CDR3 DNA reads TGTGCCAGCAGGGAAAGCGGGGCCCCCTACAATGAGCAGTTCTTC. It specifies CASRESGAPYNEQFF. The chain is built from TRBV11-1 and TRBJ2-1; TRBD2 matches 7 bases. Germline values: CDR1 SGHAT, CDR2 FQDESV (reference sequence). The CDR3 is made up of 15 amino acids. With 6 bases clipped from V and 2 bases from J, the junction kept 7 bases outside the gene matches. Full variable domain (outside the CDR3, taken from reference TRBV11-1 and TRBJ2-1): EAEVAQSPRYKITEKSQAVAFWCDPISGHATLYWYRQILGQGPELLVQFQDESVVDDSQLPKDRFSAERLKGVDSTLKIQPAELGDSAMYLCASRESGAPYNEQFFGPGTRLTVL.

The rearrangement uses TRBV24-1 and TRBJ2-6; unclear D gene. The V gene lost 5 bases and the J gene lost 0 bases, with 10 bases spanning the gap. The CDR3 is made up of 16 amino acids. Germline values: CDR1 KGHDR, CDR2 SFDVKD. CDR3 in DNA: TGTGCCACCAGTGTGATTTCGAGCTCTGGGGCCAACGTCCTGACTTTC. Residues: CATSVISSSGANVLTF.

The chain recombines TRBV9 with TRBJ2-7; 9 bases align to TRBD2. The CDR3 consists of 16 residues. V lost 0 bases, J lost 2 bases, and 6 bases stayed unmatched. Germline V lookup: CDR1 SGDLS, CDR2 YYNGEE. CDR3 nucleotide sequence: TGTGCCAGCAGCGTAGCGGCGGGAGGGCCTGCCTACGAGCAGTACTTC. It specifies CASSVAAGGPAYEQYF.

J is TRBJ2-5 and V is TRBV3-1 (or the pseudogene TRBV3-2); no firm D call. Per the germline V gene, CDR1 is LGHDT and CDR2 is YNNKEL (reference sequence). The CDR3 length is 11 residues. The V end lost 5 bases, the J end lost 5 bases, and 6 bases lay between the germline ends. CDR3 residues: CASSFVETQYF. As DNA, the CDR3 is TGTGCCAGCAGCTTCGTGGAGACCCAGTACTTC.

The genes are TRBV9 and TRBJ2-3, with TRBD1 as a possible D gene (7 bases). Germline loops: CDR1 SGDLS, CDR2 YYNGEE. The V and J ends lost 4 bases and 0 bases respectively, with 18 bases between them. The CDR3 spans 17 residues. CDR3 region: CASSYEEGAISTDTQYF. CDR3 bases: TGTGCCAGCAGCTACGAGGAGGGGGCGATTAGCACAGATACGCAGTATTTT.